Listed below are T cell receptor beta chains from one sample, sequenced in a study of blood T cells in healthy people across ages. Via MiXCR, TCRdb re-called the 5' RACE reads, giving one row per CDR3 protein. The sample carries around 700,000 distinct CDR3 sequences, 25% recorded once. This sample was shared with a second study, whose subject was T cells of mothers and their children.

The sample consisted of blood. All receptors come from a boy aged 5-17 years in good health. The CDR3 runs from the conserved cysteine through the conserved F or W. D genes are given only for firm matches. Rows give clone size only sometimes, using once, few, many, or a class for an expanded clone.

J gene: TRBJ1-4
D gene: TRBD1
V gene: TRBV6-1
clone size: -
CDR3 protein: CASYWGQGYEKLFF
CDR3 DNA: TGTGCCAGCTATTGGGGACAGGGATATGAAAAACTGTTTTTT

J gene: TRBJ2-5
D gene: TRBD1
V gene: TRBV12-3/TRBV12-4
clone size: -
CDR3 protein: CASSLVQGVGETQYF
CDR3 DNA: TGTGCCAGCAGTTTAGTCCAGGGGGTGGGGGAGACCCAGTACTTC

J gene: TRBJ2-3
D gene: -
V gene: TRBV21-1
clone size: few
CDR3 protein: CASSKLRLAGGSTDTQYF
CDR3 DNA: TGTGCCAGCAGCAAGTTGAGGCTAGCGGGAGGCAGCACAGATACGCAGTATTTT

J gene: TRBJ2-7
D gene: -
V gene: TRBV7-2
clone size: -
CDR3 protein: CASSLAGRKGPTYEQYF
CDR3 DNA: TGTGCCAGCAGCTTAGCGGGGAGAAAGGGCCCTACCTACGAGCAGTACTTC

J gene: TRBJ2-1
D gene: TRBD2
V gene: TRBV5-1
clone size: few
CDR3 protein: CASSNIGTSGTSLYNEQFF
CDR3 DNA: TGCGCCAGCAGCAACATAGGGACTAGCGGGACGTCGCTTTACAATGAGCAGTTCTTC

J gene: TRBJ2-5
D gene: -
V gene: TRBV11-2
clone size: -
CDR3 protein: CASSSKDSSPETQYF
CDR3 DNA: TGTGCCAGCAGCAGCAAGGACAGTAGTCCGGAGACCCAGTACTTC

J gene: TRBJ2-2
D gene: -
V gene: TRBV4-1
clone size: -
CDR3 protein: CASSQFLGTGELFF
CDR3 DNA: TGCGCCAGCAGCCAATTTTTGGGCACCGGGGAGCTGTTTTTT

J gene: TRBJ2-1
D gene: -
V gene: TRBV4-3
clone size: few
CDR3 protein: CASSQVGEGANEQFF
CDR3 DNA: TGCGCCAGCAGCCAAGTTGGTGAAGGGGCCAATGAGCAGTTCTTC

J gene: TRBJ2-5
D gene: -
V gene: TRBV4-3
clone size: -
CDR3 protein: CASSQDRQFQETQYF
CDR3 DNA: TGCGCCAGCAGCCAAGATCGGCAGTTTCAAGAGACCCAGTACTTC

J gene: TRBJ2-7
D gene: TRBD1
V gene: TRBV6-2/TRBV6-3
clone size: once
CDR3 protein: CASSYPGTAKYEQYF
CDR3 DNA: TGTGCCAGCAGTTACCCCGGGACAGCAAAATACGAGCAGTACTTC

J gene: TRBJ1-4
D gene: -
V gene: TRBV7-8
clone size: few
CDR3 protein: CASSLLSPHNEKLFF
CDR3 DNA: TGTGCCAGCAGCTTATTATCCCCGCATAATGAAAAACTGTTTTTT

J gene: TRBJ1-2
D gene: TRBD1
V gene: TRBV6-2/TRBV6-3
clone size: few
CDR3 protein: CASNKDRRNYGYTF
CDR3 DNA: TGTGCCAGCAACAAGGACAGGCGAAACTATGGCTACACCTTC

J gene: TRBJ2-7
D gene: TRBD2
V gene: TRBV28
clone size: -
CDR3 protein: CATISGSTYEQYF
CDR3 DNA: TGTGCCACCATTAGCGGGAGTACGTACGAGCAGTACTTC

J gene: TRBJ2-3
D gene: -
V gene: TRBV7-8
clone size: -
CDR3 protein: CASSVLVGSSDTQYF
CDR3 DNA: TGTGCCAGCAGCGTTTTAGTGGGGTCCTCAGATACGCAGTATTTT

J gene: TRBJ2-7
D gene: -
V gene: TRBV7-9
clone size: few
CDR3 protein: CASSFGANEQYF
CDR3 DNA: TGTGCCAGCAGCTTCGGGGCCAACGAGCAGTACTTC

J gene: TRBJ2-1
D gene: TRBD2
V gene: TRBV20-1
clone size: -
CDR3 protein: CSAFSGGEAYNEQFF
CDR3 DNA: TGCAGTGCTTTTAGCGGGGGTGAGGCCTACAATGAGCAGTTCTTC

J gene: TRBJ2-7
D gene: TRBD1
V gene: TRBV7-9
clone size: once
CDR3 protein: CASSFSPGGAHEQYF
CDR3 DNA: TGTGCCAGCAGCTTTTCCCCAGGGGGCGCGCACGAGCAGTACTTC

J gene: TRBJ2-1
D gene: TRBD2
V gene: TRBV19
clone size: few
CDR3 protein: CASTDGGNEQFF
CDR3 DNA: TGTGCCAGTACTGACGGGGGGAACGAGCAGTTCTTC

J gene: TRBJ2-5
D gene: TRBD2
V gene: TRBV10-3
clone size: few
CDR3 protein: CAIRTSSGETQYF
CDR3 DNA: TGTGCCATCAGGACTAGCTCAGGGGAGACCCAGTACTTC

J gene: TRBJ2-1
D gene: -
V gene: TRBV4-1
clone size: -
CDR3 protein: CASSQDIADPSYNEQFF
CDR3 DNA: TGCGCCAGCAGCCAAGATATAGCGGACCCCTCCTACAATGAGCAGTTCTTC

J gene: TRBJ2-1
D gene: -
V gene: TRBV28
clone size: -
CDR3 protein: CASSTPVRAGEQFF
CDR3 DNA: TGTGCCAGCAGCACGCCCGTGAGGGCAGGTGAGCAGTTCTTC

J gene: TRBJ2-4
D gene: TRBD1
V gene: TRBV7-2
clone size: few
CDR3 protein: CASSLTGQGQNIQYF
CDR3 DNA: TGTGCCAGCAGCTTGACGGGACAGGGACAAAACATTCAGTACTTC

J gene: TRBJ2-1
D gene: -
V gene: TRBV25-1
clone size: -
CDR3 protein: CASREGVGVGNEQFF
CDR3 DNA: TGTGCCAGCCGAGAGGGCGTCGGGGTGGGCAATGAGCAGTTCTTC

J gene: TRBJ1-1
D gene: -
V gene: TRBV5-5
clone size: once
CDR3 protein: CASSLVGEHTEAFF
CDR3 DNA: TGTGCCAGCAGCTTGGTCGGTGAGCACACTGAAGCTTTCTTT

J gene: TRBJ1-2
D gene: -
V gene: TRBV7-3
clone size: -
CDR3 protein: CASSSGQGIGGYTF
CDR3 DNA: TGTGCCAGCAGCTCCGGGCAGGGGATAGGGGGCTACACCTTC

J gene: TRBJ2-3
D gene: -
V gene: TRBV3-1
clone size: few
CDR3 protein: CASSWDPSSTDTQYF
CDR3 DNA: TGTGCCAGCAGCTGGGACCCGTCAAGCACAGATACGCAGTATTTT

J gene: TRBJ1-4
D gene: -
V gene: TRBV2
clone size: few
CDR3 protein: CASSDVNGGGEKLFF
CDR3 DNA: TGTGCCAGCAGTGACGTTAACGGAGGGGGTGAAAAACTGTTTTTT